This TCR beta chain came from a study of blood T cells in healthy people across ages. The study's findings and limits: Unsorted PBMCs blocked a conclusive comparison of naive and antigen-experienced cells. Observed TCR beta diversity showed a strong correlation with the percentage of naive T cells as measured by flow cytometry.

To note about this clonotype: The antigen is undetermined.

Then a second PCR, running roughly 7 to 11 cycles, was carried out with a sample-barcoded 5' primer and a J-beta primer mix. TCRdb re-called the 5' RACE reads through MiXCR, storing one row per CDR3 protein. The sample comprises 1 million to 1.2 million distinct CDR3 sequences, roughly two fifths of which are singletons, and about an eighth rests with the top ten. The sequencing sample was made of blood. The receptor was derived from a man between 18 and 29 years old in good health.

The CDR3 loop is CASSVEVAASSSSYNEQYF. DNA for the CDR3: TGTGCCAGCAGCGTAGAGGTCGCGGCTAGCTCGAGCTCCTACAATGAGCAGTACTTC. The V gene is TRBV9, the J gene TRBJ2-1; possibly TRBD2 for D (5 bases). The DNA matches TRBJ2-7 better at its end, which makes the J call doubtful. Germline assignment: CDR1 SGDLS and CDR2 YYNGEE. This CDR3 is 19 amino acids long.